The rows below give T cell receptor beta chains drawn from one sample of a study of shared clonotypes between healthy human individuals. The protocol was immunoSEQ multiplex PCR, while the TCRdb copy is restricted to in-frame clones and leaves out a portion. The table shows 640,000 or so clones, with approximately 79% occurring only once. Sample: memory CD4+ T cells sorted from blood. These receptors all stem from a woman aged 25 to 39 in good health. Each CDR3 is given with its conserved first and last residue. D genes are given only for firm matches. A clone size is listed for some rows: how often the clone was seen (once, few, many), or a class if it is expanded.

V	size	D	J	DNA	CDR3
TRBV7-3	.	.	TRBJ1-6	TGTGCCAGCAGCCGCAGGGAAGGAATATCACCCCTCCACTTT	CASSRREGISPLHF
TRBV7-9	.	.	TRBJ2-2	TGTGCCAGCAGCTTACAAGCACGAAAGAGGATCACCGGGGAGCTGTTTTTT	CASSLQARKRITGELFF
TRBV9	.	.	TRBJ2-7	TGTGCCAGCAGCCCGCGACACAGCTCCTACGAGCAGTACTTC	CASSPRHSSYEQYF
TRBV6-5	.	TRBD2	TRBJ2-5	TGTGCCAGCAGTTACTCTGCTAGCGGGAGTGAGACCCAGTACTTC	CASSYSASGSETQYF
TRBV4-1	few	.	TRBJ2-6	TGCGCCAGCAGCCAAGGCCACAGCTCTGGGGCCAACGTCCTGACTTTC	CASSQGHSSGANVLTF
TRBV7-2	few	.	TRBJ2-1	TGTGCCAGCAGCTTAGACCGGCAGAGTGAGCAGTTCTTC	CASSLDRQSEQFF
TRBV27	.	TRBD1	TRBJ1-5	TGTGCCAGCAACAATCCCGGGACAGGGAGTAATGGGTTGCAGCCCCAGCATTTT	CASNNPGTGSNGLQPQHF
TRBV5-1	few	.	TRBJ2-1	TGCGCCAGCAGCTTGGGCGGGGACGGACACAATGAGCAGTTCTTC	CASSLGGDGHNEQFF
TRBV28	.	TRBD1	TRBJ1-2	TGTGCCAGCAGTCTTAGGACAGGGGCCAACTATGGCTACACCTTC	CASSLRTGANYGYTF
TRBV6-4	few	TRBD1	TRBJ2-1	TGTGCCAGCAGTCTGGGACAGGGGGGACTCAGGGAGCAGTTCTTC	CASSLGQGGLREQFF
TRBV6-5	.	TRBD2	TRBJ2-3	TGTGCCAGCATCCCTAGCGGGAGGGCGTCAGATACGCAGTATTTT	CASIPSGRASDTQYF
TRBV15	.	TRBD2	TRBJ2-3	TGTGCCACCAGCAGAGGTGGCGGGAGGGTGGCAGATACGCAGTATTTT	CATSRGGGRVADTQYF
TRBV6-5	.	TRBD2	TRBJ2-7	TGTGCCAGCAGGGTAGCGGGAGTCAACGAGCAGTACTTC	CASRVAGVNEQYF
TRBV4-1	.	.	TRBJ1-5	TGCGCCAGCAGCCGGGACGGGCACAATCAGCCCCAGCATTTT	CASSRDGHNQPQHF
TRBV28	.	.	TRBJ1-5	TGTGCCAGCACCAGCTCCGGAATTTCGTGTCATTTT	CASTSSGISCHF
TRBV7-2	.	.	TRBJ1-1	TGTGCCAGCAGCTTCAGGCCAAACATGAACACTGAAGCTTTCTTT	CASSFRPNMNTEAFF
TRBV12-5	.	TRBD1	TRBJ1-4	TGTGCTATCCCGTCCGGGACAGCTAATGAAAAACTGTTTTTT	CAIPSGTANEKLFF
TRBV7-9	.	TRBD2	TRBJ2-7	TGTGCCAGCAGCTTAGTTGGGCCTAGCGGAAGGTACGAGCAGTACTTC	CASSLVGPSGRYEQYF